This T cell receptor (beta chain) was sequenced for a study of blood T cell repertoires in COVID-19. Study details: Italy, Spain and the United States were the sources of the convalescent and acute COVID-19 samples. PBMCs, B-cell-depleted T cells, or T cells were the source of the cDNA or gDNA that made up the material.

Method: immunoSEQ multiplex PCR; TCRdb's copy keeps in-frame clones and lacks some. There are roughly 27,000 clones in the sample; around 90% occur only once, and roughly 1.8% lies in the top ten. This clone was counted once. The sequence derives from a woman aged 60-70 years with active COVID-19. The sample consisted of peripheral blood.

The CDR3 spells CASSLYSSFTDTQYF. The DNA for the CDR3 is TGTGCCAGCAGCTTATATTCCAGTTTCACAGATACGCAGTATTTT. J is TRBJ2-3 and V is TRBV7-9; no definite D call. The V gene lost 2 bases and the J gene lost 2 bases, with 11 bases spanning the gap. The CDR3 has 15 residues. Germline V gene data show CDR1 as SEHNR and CDR2 as FQNEAQ (reference sequence).